This T cell receptor (beta chain) is from a study of cytomegalovirus exposure and HLA in healthy donors (dated by TCRdb to 2017 to 2019). Regarding the research as a whole: According to a later analysis, one platform produced both the roughly 130 validation repertoires and the 720 or so repertoires of the first cohort. The aim of the study was to test whether cataloging public T cell receptors could identify signatures of past pathogen exposure. A separate validation cohort of approximately 120 different subjects was used in addition to the roughly 720-subject first cohort. High-throughput TCR immunosequencing, statistical association of individual TCRs with disease status, and machine learning were combined to predict cytomegalovirus infection status.

The V and J ends are trimmed by 8 bases and 2 bases, leaving 12 bases between them. The germline V gene supplies CDR1 MNHEY and CDR2 SVGAGI. From the cysteine through the phenylalanine, the CDR3 covers 13 amino acids. Kept here is only the CDR3 DNA, which spans 39 bases and is read in frame from base 1. The protocol used for the library was the immunoSEQ multiplex PCR assay. Concerning the study's data processing: A statistical classification framework was developed to diagnose cytomegalovirus status using the catalog of TCR beta chain sequences. Drawn from immuneACCESS, this table holds only the in-frame rearrangements with V and J called that TCRdb kept. Clones are partly lost; checked studies trace under half to an unresolved V gene and leave the rest unexplained. For V, J and clone size, that table is used; D and trimming come from the DNA. The sample table lists 130,000 to 150,000 clones, 80% to 95% of them with a count of one. About 0.7% of the sample is taken by the ten largest.

Comments on this clone: Its antigen is currently not known. One base away there is no much larger clone; base qualities are not given.

Donors formed part of the validation cohort, which comprised over a hundred subjects and was distinct from the first cohort of fewer than 750 subjects. What the study reported, not specific to this receptor: A later analysis had no HLA typing for the validation cohort, so co-occurrence there was scored across all 110 or so repertoires. In both the original and validation cohorts, the classifier was reported to diagnose cytomegalovirus status with high specificity and sensitivity. Of the cluster scores, roughly 95% were above 0 in a later analysis, which found that TCRs clustered in the first cohort also tended to co-occur in the 120 validation repertoires. In vitro tests confirmed that a few of the cytomegalovirus-associated TCR beta chains recognize cytomegalovirus antigens. Across donors, most TCR sequences were observed very rarely, whereas some public TCRs were present in many individuals. A total of 150 or so TCR beta chains were listed by the study as associated with cytomegalovirus. It was suggested by the authors that the approach could potentially be generalized to other disease states and immunological phenotypes.

The sequencing sample was made of PBMCs. The chain employs TRBV6-5 and TRBJ1-1, with the D gene not clear enough to name. This TCR was recovered from a man aged 18 to 30 in good health and CMV-seronegative. The CDR3 region: CASATSLNTEAFF. DNA sequence: TGTGCCAGCGCCACGAGCCTCAACACTGAAGCTTTCTTT.